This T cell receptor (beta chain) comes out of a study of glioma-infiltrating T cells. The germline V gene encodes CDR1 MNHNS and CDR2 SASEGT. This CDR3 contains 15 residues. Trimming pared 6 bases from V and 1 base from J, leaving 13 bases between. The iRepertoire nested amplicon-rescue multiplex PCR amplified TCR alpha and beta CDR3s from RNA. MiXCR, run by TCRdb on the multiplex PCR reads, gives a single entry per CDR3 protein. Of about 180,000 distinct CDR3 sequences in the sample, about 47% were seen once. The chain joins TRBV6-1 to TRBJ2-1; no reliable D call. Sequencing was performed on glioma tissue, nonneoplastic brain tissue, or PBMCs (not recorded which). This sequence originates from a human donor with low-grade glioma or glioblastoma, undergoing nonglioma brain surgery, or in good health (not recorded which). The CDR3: CASSPSCWSYNEQFF. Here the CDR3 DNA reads TGTGCCAGCAGCCCCTCGTGCTGGTCCTACAATGAGCAGTTCTTC.